This T cell receptor beta chain was recovered during a study of response to subunit inactivated influenza vaccine. CDR1 is SGHDT and CDR2 is YYEEEE in the germline V gene. The CDR3 loop spans 14 amino acids. V gave up 4 bases and J gave up 1 base, with 11 bases separating them. Study findings and constraints: The authors proposed limited new T cell recruitment per seasonal influenza vaccination.

TCRdb re-analysed the RT-PCR reads in MiXCR, keeping a single row per CDR3 protein. Altogether roughly 570,000 distinct CDR3 sequences are present, 10% to 15% being singletons, with the ten largest covering roughly 14%. For this clonotype: As yet, its antigen is unknown.

This clonotype was sampled from a man in his forties or fifties who received an inactivated influenza vaccine. The V gene is TRBV5-6, the J gene TRBJ2-5; perhaps TRBD2 as D (5 bases). The specimen comprised PBMCs from blood, sampled roughly 46 days after vaccination. The CDR3 here is CASSHPGIQETQYF. The CDR3 coding sequence is TGTGCCAGCAGCCACCCCGGGATCCAAGAGACCCAGTACTTC.